Each of the 7 T cell receptor beta chains below was sequenced from the same sample in a study of blood T cell repertoires in COVID-19. Sequencing was performed with immunoSEQ multiplex PCR; in TCRdb, only in-frame clones are kept and a portion is missing. This sample yields a few hundred thousand clones, of which 90% are seen a single time; about 1.7% belongs to the top ten. Material: PBMCs or T cells enriched from blood (not recorded which). The receptors originated from a woman aged 18-29 years with acute COVID-19.

The chain couples TRBV6-5 to TRBJ1-6; 11 nucleotides agree with TRBD1. The CDR3 extends over 16 amino acids. V shed 2 bases, J shed 7 bases, and the junction held 4 bases outside the gene matches. The V gene's germline CDR1 is MNHEY and CDR2 SVGAGI. This chain's CDR3 is CASSYLGTGGNSPLHF. The CDR3 nucleotides read TGTGCCAGCAGTTACCTCGGGACAGGGGGAAATTCACCCCTCCACTTT.

The genes are TRBV28 and TRBJ1-4; weak D call: TRBD1 (6 bases). V was cut by 5 bases and J by 6 bases, with 13 bases left in between. The CDR3 has 14 residues. Germline values: CDR1 MDHEN, CDR2 SYDVKM. As DNA, the CDR3 is TGTGCCAGCAGTCCTGGGGGGGCCTATGAAAAACTGTTTTTT. This codes for CASSPGGAYEKLFF. The variable domain in full, with the rest retrieved from reference TRBV28 and TRBJ1-4, is DVKVTQSSRYLVKRTGEKVFLECVQDMDHENMFWYRQDPGLGLRLIYFSYDVKMKEKGDIPEGYSVSREKKERFSLILESASTNQTSMYLCASSPGGAYEKLFFGSGTQLSVL.

This clone was seen only once. The chain couples TRBV4-3 to TRBJ1-2, with a weak D call TRBD1 (6 bases). Looked up from germline, CDR1 is LGHNA and CDR2 is YSLEER. The V end lost 4 bases, the J end lost 2 bases, and 8 bases lay between the germline ends. CDR3 length: 13 residues. Here the CDR3 reads CASSPGTNYGYTF. Here the CDR3 DNA reads TGCGCCAGCAGCCCAGGGACAAACTATGGCTACACCTTC.

In this sample, this clone turned up a few times. The chain links TRBV27 to TRBJ1-6; tentative D call: TRBD1 (6 bases). In germline, CDR1 is MNHEY, CDR2 SMNVEV (reference sequence). The CDR3 has 16 residues. The V and J ends lost 5 bases and 7 bases respectively, with 18 bases between them. The CDR3 loop is CASSRDNSPRNSPLHF. The CDR3 DNA is TGTGCCAGCAGTCGGGACAACTCCCCGAGGAATTCACCCCTCCACTTT.

This chain joins TRBV7-8 and TRBJ2-7; weak D call: TRBD2 (6 bases). The CDR3 contains 15 residues. CDR1 is SGHVS and CDR2 is FQNEAQ in the germline V gene. V was cut by 1 base and J by 0 bases, with 10 bases left in between. The CDR3 is CASSLERASSYEQYF. The DNA for the CDR3 is TGTGCCAGCAGCTTAGAGCGGGCTAGCTCCTACGAGCAGTACTTC. Full variable domain (outside the CDR3, taken from reference TRBV7-8 and TRBJ2-7): GAGVSQSPRYKVAKRGQDVALRCDPISGHVSLFWYQQALGQGPEFLTYFQNEAQLDKSGLPSDRFFAERPEGSVSTLKIQRTQQEDSAVYLCASSLERASSYEQYFGPGTRLTVT.

This chain uses TRBV10-1 with TRBJ2-3; D possibly corresponds to TRBD2 (6 bases). This CDR3 has 15 residues. Trimming removed 5 bases at V and 9 bases at J, with 21 bases between. Germline CDR1 WNHNN, CDR2 SYGVQD (reference sequence). CDR3 region: CASSYSGGMGGTQYF. CDR3 bases: TGCGCCAGCAGTTACAGCGGAGGGATGGGAGGAACGCAGTATTTT.

Notes on this clone: Other DNA sequences in the sample encode the same CDR3. The chain uses TRBV28 and TRBJ2-1; D is perhaps TRBD1 (7 bases). CDR3 size: 14 residues. Germline lookup yields CDR1 MDHEN and CDR2 SYDVKM. Deletions cut 3 bases from V and 5 bases from J, with 11 bases between. The CDR3 DNA reads as TGTGCCAGCAGTTTGGCAGGGGGGAACAATGAGCAGTTCTTC. It translates to CASSLAGGNNEQFF.